Listed here are 18 T cell receptor beta chains from one sample, sequenced in a study of T cells expressing NK-cell markers. TCRdb reprocessed the 5' RACE reads, with one entry per CDR3 protein and no DNA. This sample's clone table lists a few hundred thousand distinct CDR3 sequences. Sequencing input: blood T cells: a sorted CD56 or NKG2C T cell subset, CD4+ or CD8+ T cells, or bulk PBMC T cells (not recorded which). Every receptor here comes from a woman between 50 and 59 years old in good health.

This rearrangement joins TRBV29-1 to TRBJ1-1. Germline V gene sequence: CDR1 SQVTM, CDR2 ANQGSEA. The CDR3 totals 14 residues. The CDR3 protein is CSVSPRGVNTEAFF.

CDR3 residues: CASNRLAGYNEQFF. The J gene is TRBJ2-1, the V gene TRBV6-5; the D gene TCRdb calls, TRBD2, cannot be checked with no DNA. The CDR3 contains 14 residues. Per the germline V gene, CDR1 is MNHEY and CDR2 is SVGAGI.

V usage is TRBV7-2 and J usage is TRBJ2-1; without DNA, the TCRdb call of TRBD1 cannot be checked. This CDR3 contains 14 residues. Germline CDR1 is SGHTA and CDR2 is FQGNSA. This chain's CDR3 is CASQGGRAHNEQFF.

V and J are TRBV5-1 and TRBJ1-2; absent DNA, TCRdb's TRBD1 call cannot be checked. CDR3 length: 13 residues. Germline V CDR1 and CDR2: SGHRS, YFSETQ. CDR3 sequence reads: CASSLDGSGSYTF.

The rearrangement uses TRBV29-1 and TRBJ1-2. The CDR3 spans 13 residues. Per the germline V gene, CDR1 is SQVTM and CDR2 is ANQGSEA. The CDR3 here is CSVTDGTNYGYTF.

The V call is TRBV4-1, the J call TRBJ2-2; TCRdb returns TRBD2, unconfirmable since there is no DNA. This CDR3 is 19 amino acids long. Per the germline V gene, CDR1 is MGHRA and CDR2 is YSYEKL. Here the CDR3 reads CASSPYSLQREPNTGELFF.

The chain joins TRBV5-1 to TRBJ2-1; the D call of TRBD1 rests on TCRdb alone, since no DNA is present to check it. Germline lookup yields CDR1 SGHRS and CDR2 YFSETQ. There are 17 residues in the CDR3. This chain's CDR3 is CASSLQPGTGPYNEQFF. Full variable domain (remainder filled in from reference TRBV5-1 and TRBJ2-1): KAGVTQTPRYLIKTRGQQVTLSCSPISGHRSVSWYQQTPGQGLQFLFEYFSETQRNKGNFPGRFSGRQFSNSRSEMNVSTLELGDSALYLCASSLQPGTGPYNEQFFGPGTRLTVL.

The rearrangement uses TRBV11-3 and TRBJ2-3. This CDR3 has 17 residues. Germline V gene sequence: CDR1 SGHNT, CDR2 YENEEA. This CDR3 is CASSLDASPAFTDTQYF.

The CDR3 spells CASSSGTSGPLQETQYF. This chain uses TRBV5-1 with TRBJ2-5; TCRdb's D gene call, TRBD2, goes unchecked for lack of DNA. Germline CDR1 is SGHRS and CDR2 is YFSETQ. This CDR3 is 17 amino acids long.

The rearrangement links TRBV5-1 to TRBJ2-1; lacking DNA, the TRBD1 call made by TCRdb goes unchecked. From germline, CDR1 is SGHRS and CDR2 YFSETQ. The CDR3 extends over 16 amino acids. The CDR3 loop reads CARSLQGAHGINEQFF.

The rearrangement joins TRBV13 to TRBJ2-3; the TCRdb D gene call, TRBD2, has no DNA to confirm it. This CDR3 spans 13 amino acids. The germline V gene has CDR1 PRHDT and CDR2 FYEKMQ (reference sequence). The CDR3 is CASRTAGGVTQYF.

This chain connects TRBV20-1 to TRBJ2-1; TCRdb picks TRBD2, but there is no DNA to check that call. CDR3 length: 16 residues. Germline CDR1 and CDR2: DFQATT and SNEGSKA (reference sequence). CDR3 loop: CSARSGTSVMGGEQFF.

The CDR3 sequence is CASSYSWSGSQETQYF. The V gene is TRBV6-5, the J gene TRBJ2-5; TCRdb returns TRBD2, unconfirmable since there is no DNA. Per germline, CDR1 MNHEY and CDR2 SVGAGI. CDR3 length equals 16 residues.

The genes are TRBV3-1 and TRBJ1-1; the D call of TRBD1 rests on TCRdb alone, since no DNA is present to check it. The CDR3 covers 12 residues. The V gene's germline CDR1 is LGHDT and CDR2 YNNKEL (reference sequence). The CDR3 spells CASSQDRDGAFF.

The chain couples TRBV12-3 or TRBV12-4 to TRBJ2-2. CDR3 length: 15 residues. The CDR3: CASRIAASNTGELFF.

The chain has TRBV10-1 and TRBJ2-3; TCRdb's D call, TRBD2, is unchecked because there is no DNA. Germline V gene data show CDR1 as WNHNN and CDR2 as SYGVQD (reference sequence). The CDR3 loop spans 14 amino acids. The CDR3 loop is CASGSSGRTDTQYF.

The chain's CDR3 is CASSIGGAQGYTF. The chain recombines TRBV19 with TRBJ1-2. The CDR3 runs to 13 residues. Germline CDR1 and CDR2: LNHDA and SQIVND (reference sequence). Complete variable domain (other parts from reference TRBV19 and TRBJ1-2): DGGITQSPKYLFRKEGQNVTLSCEQNLNHDAMYWYRQDPGQGLRLIYYSQIVNDFQKGDIAEGYSVSREKKESFPLTVTSAQKNPTAFYLCASSIGGAQGYTFGSGTRLTVV.

CDR3 sequence: CSARSSGPQKNTDTQYF. This rearrangement joins TRBV20-1 to TRBJ2-3. CDR1 is DFQATT and CDR2 is SNEGSKA in the germline V gene (reference sequence). CDR3 length: 17 amino acids.